The 7 T cell receptor beta chains given below trace back to one sample, sequenced in a study of cytotoxic CD8 clonotypes in ibrutinib-treated CLL. This table comes from immunoSEQ multiplex PCR, and its TCRdb copy is limited to in-frame clones, with some not included. The sample lists 13,000 to 15,000 clones, around 64% occurring once. This material consisted of PBMCs, taken before ibrutinib treatment. Receptors originate from a human donor with chronic lymphocytic leukemia.

This clone is medium-sized in the sample. J is TRBJ1-1 and V is TRBV7-9; D gene uncertain. Germline V gene lookup returns CDR1 SEHNR and CDR2 FQNEAQ (reference sequence). V lost 8 bases, J lost 1 base, and 11 bases lay in between. The CDR3 loop spans 13 amino acids. DNA of the CDR3: TGTGCCAGCGGGCCCACAGAGAACACTGAAGCTTTCTTT. Residues: CASGPTENTEAFF.

This clone showed up just once. The V call is TRBV15, the J call TRBJ1-2; D call uncertain. Germline CDR1 reads LNHNV; CDR2 reads YYDKDF (reference sequence). V was shortened by 0 bases and J by 2 bases, with 10 bases between the two germline ends. CDR3 size: 15 residues. The CDR3 DNA follows: TGTGCCACCAGCAGAGACGGCCAGGTGAACTATGGCTACACCTTC. Translating it yields CATSRDGQVNYGYTF.

The chain links TRBV9 to TRBJ1-2; unclear D gene. This CDR3 has 13 residues. Trimming took off 0 bases at V and 3 bases at J, with 6 bases between the two ends. CDR1 is SGDLS and CDR2 is YYNGEE in the germline V gene. The chain's CDR3 is CASSVDTYYGYTF. CDR3 DNA sequence: TGTGCCAGCAGCGTAGACACCTACTATGGCTACACCTTC.

The chain joins TRBV29-1 to TRBJ2-5; D is tentatively TRBD1 or TRBD2 (6 bases each). The CDR3 has 11 residues. V was shortened by 8 bases and J by 5 bases, with 12 bases between the two germline ends. Germline V lookup: CDR1 SQVTM, CDR2 ANQGSEA. The CDR3 is CSRGRGETQYF. DNA for the CDR3: TGCAGCCGGGGGCGCGGGGAGACCCAGTACTTC.

V and J are TRBV4-3 and TRBJ2-7; D remains unclear. This CDR3 region has 15 residues. Deletions cut 3 bases from V and 4 bases from J, with 16 bases between. The germline gives CDR1 LGHNA, CDR2 YSLEER. The CDR3 here is CASSHWSTTGYEQYF. The CDR3 DNA reads TGCGCCAGCAGCCATTGGTCTACCACCGGGTACGAGCAGTACTTC.

This clone has only a few counts. The gene calls are TRBV2 and TRBJ2-1; 9 nucleotides align to TRBD2. Germline loops: CDR1 SNHLY, CDR2 FYNNEI. The CDR3 contains 15 residues. V lost 2 bases and J lost 8; bases outside the gene matches: 7. The CDR3 loop reads CASSEKRGVVYEQFF. Written as DNA, the CDR3 is TGTGCCAGCAGTGAAAAGCGGGGGGTGGTATATGAGCAGTTCTTC.

J is TRBJ1-2 and V is TRBV7-9; D perhaps matches TRBD1 (5 bases). The CDR3 has 12 residues. Per germline, CDR1 SEHNR and CDR2 FQNEAQ (reference sequence). The V end lost 5 bases, the J end lost 5 bases, and 9 bases lay between the germline ends. CDR3 residues: CASSGRVYGYTF. The CDR3 DNA is TGTGCCAGCAGCGGCAGGGTTTATGGCTACACCTTC.